The sequence of this T cell receptor (beta chain) was determined in a study of cytomegalovirus exposure and HLA in healthy donors. General study points: Of the V segments, some could not be distinguished, including TRBV6-2 and TRBV6-3, and were excluded. TCR beta V segments were, for the most part, productive about 87% or about 30% of the time in an earlier analysis.

This CDR3 is built from 14 residues. Germline CDR1 and CDR2: SGHDT and YYEEEE. Whereas donors were nominally healthy upon sampling, unrecorded immune exposures were probable. PCR primers comprised 60 Vbeta and 13 Jbeta primers. Produced via immunoSEQ multiplex PCR; TCRdb's table is partial and in-frame only. This table has some 120,000 clones, around 80% appearing once. With regard to this clone: Its target is unknown. An end of the junction does not agree with germline; a read error may underlie this.

V is TRBV5-6 and J is TRBJ1-3; D remains ambiguous. This TCR came from a young man in good health and CMV-seronegative. Sequenced input: PBMCs. CDR3 residues: CASSLREIGSTIYF. The CDR3 bases are TGTGCCAGCAGCCTCCGGGAGATAGGAAGCACCATATATTTT.